This note documents a single T cell receptor (beta chain) sequence. Its specificity is not known. The CDR3 totals 15 residues. Per the germline V gene, CDR1 is SGHRS and CDR2 is YFSETQ. V gave up 0 bases and J gave up 1 base, with 11 bases separating them. The PCR made use of 60 Vbeta and 13 Jbeta primers. Produced via immunoSEQ multiplex PCR; TCRdb's table is partial and in-frame only. Here the sample spans about 150,000 clones, 85% being singletons. The data originate from a study of cytomegalovirus exposure and HLA in healthy donors. Findings of the study overall: Highest at DRB1 and lowest at HLA-C, TCR association rates differed among HLA loci in a later analysis.

What was sequenced was PBMCs. The sequence was collected from a boy aged 2-9 years in good health and CMV-seronegative. The V gene is TRBV5-1, the J gene TRBJ2-7; a weak D match, TRBD2 (7 bases). The CDR3: CASSLAGGPSYEQYF. The DNA of the CDR3 is TGCGCCAGCAGCTTGGCGGGGGGCCCGTCCTACGAGCAGTACTTC.